This T cell receptor beta chain came from a study of CD8+ T cells in alopecia areata. Extracted RNA was reverse transcribed, and the resulting cDNA served as sequencing template. Clones were read by immunoSEQ multiplex PCR, and TCRdb kept only the in-frame ones, dropping some. This table holds 120,000 to 150,000 clones, around 82% found once. Treatment indicated: oral pan-JAK inhibitor, 5-10 mg twice daily. From germline, CDR1 is SEHNR and CDR2 FQNEAQ (reference sequence). Trimming removed 4 bases from V and 0 bases from J; junction bases left unmatched: 7. The CDR3 has 18 residues. This chain links TRBV7-9 with TRBJ2-6; 9 bases match TRBD1. Here the sequenced sample was CD8+ T cells sorted from blood, taken at week 4, from a patient treated with tofacitinib. The TCR comes from a human donor with alopecia areata. In DNA form, the CDR3 reads TGTGCCAGCAGCTCCGGGACAGGGCCCCTCTCTGGGGCCAACGTCCTGACTTTC. Protein product: CASSSGTGPLSGANVLTF.